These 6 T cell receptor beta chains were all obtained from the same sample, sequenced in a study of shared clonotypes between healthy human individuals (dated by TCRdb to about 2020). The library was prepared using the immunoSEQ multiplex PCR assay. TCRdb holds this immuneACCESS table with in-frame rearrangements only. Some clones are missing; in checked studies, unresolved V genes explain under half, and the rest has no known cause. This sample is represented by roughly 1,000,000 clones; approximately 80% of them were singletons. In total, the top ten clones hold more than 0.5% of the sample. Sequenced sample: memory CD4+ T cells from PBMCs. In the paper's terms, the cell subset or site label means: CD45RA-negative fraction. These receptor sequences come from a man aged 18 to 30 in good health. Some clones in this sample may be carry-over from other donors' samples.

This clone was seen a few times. The chain's CDR3 is CASSPPPRLAGRYEQYF. CDR3 sequence (DNA): TGTGCCAGCAGCCCTCCCCCTCGACTAGCGGGACGCTACGAGCAGTACTTC. V and J are TRBV28 and TRBJ2-7; 11 bases are shared with TRBD2. With V trimmed by 6 bases and J by 3 bases, 13 bases remained unmatched. The CDR3 is made up of 17 amino acids. Germline V gives CDR1 MDHEN, CDR2 SYDVKM.

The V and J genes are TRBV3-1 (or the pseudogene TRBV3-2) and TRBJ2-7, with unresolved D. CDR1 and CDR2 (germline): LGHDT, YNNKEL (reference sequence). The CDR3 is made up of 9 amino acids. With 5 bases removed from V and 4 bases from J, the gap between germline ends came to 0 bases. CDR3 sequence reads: CASSYEQYF. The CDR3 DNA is TGTGCCAGCAGCTACGAGCAGTACTTC.

For the CDR3, the DNA is TGTGCCAGCAGCCAAGACCCCAATCAGCCCCAGCATTTT. This sequence encodes CASSQDPNQPQHF. This chain connects TRBV14 to TRBJ1-5, with D uncertain. The CDR3 has 13 residues. The germline gives CDR1 SGHDN, CDR2 FVKESK. Deletions cut 0 bases from V and 3 bases from J, with 3 bases between.

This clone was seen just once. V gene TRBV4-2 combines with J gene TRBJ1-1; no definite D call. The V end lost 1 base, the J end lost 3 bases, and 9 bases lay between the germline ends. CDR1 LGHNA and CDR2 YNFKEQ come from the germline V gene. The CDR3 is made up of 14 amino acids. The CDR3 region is CASSQAEGHTEAFF. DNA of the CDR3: TGTGCCAGCAGCCAAGCTGAGGGTCACACTGAAGCTTTCTTT.

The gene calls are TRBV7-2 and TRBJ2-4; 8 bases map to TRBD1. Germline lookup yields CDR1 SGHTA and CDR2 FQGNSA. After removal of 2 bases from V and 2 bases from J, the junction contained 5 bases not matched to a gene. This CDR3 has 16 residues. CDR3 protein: CASSLHAGGPKNIQYF. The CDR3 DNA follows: TGTGCCAGCAGCTTACATGCAGGGGGCCCCAAAAACATTCAGTACTTC.

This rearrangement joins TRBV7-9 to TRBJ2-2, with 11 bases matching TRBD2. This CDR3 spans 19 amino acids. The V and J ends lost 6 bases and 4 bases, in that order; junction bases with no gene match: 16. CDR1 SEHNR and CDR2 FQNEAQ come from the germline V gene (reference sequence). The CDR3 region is CASRPLSVAGGPGTGELFF. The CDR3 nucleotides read TGTGCCAGCAGGCCATTATCCGTAGCGGGAGGGCCGGGCACCGGGGAGCTGTTTTTT.